This T cell receptor (beta chain) derives from a study of read filtering for tumor transcriptome and immune sequencing (dated by TCRdb to the early 2020s). About the study as a whole: Of the patients in the cohort, more than 16 were male and approximately 15 were female, and their mean age was about 68 years, with a range of roughly 45 to 80. By revised international staging, eight or nine patients were R-ISS I, about 16 were R-ISS II and roughly 7 were R-ISS III. After DNase treatment, whole-transcriptome libraries were prepared with the TruSeq RNA Access Library Prep Kit. Per sample, about 4.05 to 10.27 million TCR-region mapped reads were obtained with IR-seq, compared with only about 85 to 1,400 with RNA-seq. Using the same bone marrow samples, the study compared TCR repertoires obtained by targeted immune repertoire sequencing with those obtained by bulk whole-transcriptome sequencing. One main goal was a read-filtering strategy for immune repertoire data, in particular deciding whether clonotypes backed by only one read should be removed.

Each patient had bone marrow sampled at the time of active disease. Ficoll-Hypaque density gradient centrifugation was used to isolate the bone marrow mononuclear cells. To remove myeloma plasma cells, the cells were labeled with CD138 magnetic microbeads on a MACS separator, and CD138-negative cells were then collected by negative selection. Purity of the isolated cells was checked by flow cytometry on an Attune NxT using CD138 antibodies. Total RNA was extracted using TRIzol reagent and was quantified on a NanoDrop spectrophotometer. For each patient, the CD138-negative bone marrow sample underwent paired RNA-seq and IR-seq. The full study reports these points: The sorted CD138-negative fraction was a mixed bone marrow immune population, not purified T cells. IR-seq captured clonotypes at much higher depth and more reliably than RNA-seq, and smaller IR-seq throughput sufficed to identify most shared clonotypes. In IR-seq, single-read clonotypes were about four fifths of clonotypes but around 3.2% of total reads; in RNA-seq they were 74.6% of clonotypes and less than 45% of reads. The correlation between IR-seq and RNA-seq shared clonotype proportions rose when single-read clonotypes were removed.

TCR libraries were constructed from about 400 ng RNA using the Immunoverse kit, and molecular barcoded adaptors covering alpha/delta and beta/gamma chains were employed. The same RNA used for transcriptome sequencing was used for TCR library preparation. Sequencing of the TCR libraries was done on an Illumina HiSeq 4000 with 2 x 150 cycles. As for the original processing: With MiXCR, TCR reads were aligned to human V, D, J and C references and assembled into CDR3 clonotypes, with quality filtering and error correction included. The tcR package in R was used to analyze clonotype counts and gene usage diversity. For inspection of raw mapping reads, RNA-seq reads were mapped by STAR aligner version 2.5.3a onto GRCh37 of the human genome. To test how sequencing depth affects detected clonotypes, IR-seq fastq files were randomly downsampled with Seqtk 1.3. TCRdb reprocessing: public reads trimmed at Q25 with fastp, clones called with MiXCR, in-frame beta chains kept. Entries are consolidated by CDR3 protein sequence, retaining the most common genes and DNA. The V and J calls here are based on TCRdb, not the publication. The sample data list 50,000 or so distinct CDR3 sequences, and roughly 18% of these were observed just once. The biggest ten clones account for approximately 15% of the sample.

The germline V gene specifies SGHAT as CDR1 and FQNNGV as CDR2. V is trimmed back by 5 bases and J by 3 bases, and the junction contains 8 bases that no gene match accounts for. CDR3 length: 16 amino acids, cysteine to phenylalanine. The read is trimmed to its CDR3 DNA, 48 bases read in frame from base 1. This clonotype is medium-sized (0.01 to 0.1%). No cognate antigen has been identified for it. Base qualities are missing; no much larger clone stands one base away. The receptor's source is a donor aged 40 or over with multiple myeloma. Recombination joined TRBV11-2 with TRBJ2-1; 9 bases in the junction line up with TRBD1. Input material: a population of CD138-negative cells sorted from bone marrow. Sample cell subset or site, as interpreted from the label and publication: bone marrow mononuclear cells depleted of CD138+ plasma/myeloma cells by negative magnetic selection. The nucleotides read TGTGCCAGCAGCAATTACAGGGGGCTGAGCTACAATGAGCAGTTCTTC. Its product reads: CASSNYRGLSYNEQFF. Extended through the reference TRBV11-2 and TRBJ2-1 proteins, this CDR3 yields the full variable domain: EAGVAQSPRYKIIEKRQSVAFWCNPISGHATLYWYQQILGQGPKLLIQFQNNGVVDDSQLPKDRFSAERLKGVDSTLKIQPAKLEDSAVYLCASSNYRGLSYNEQFFGPGTRLTVL.